The sequence of this TCR beta chain was determined in a study of Tregs in tolerant kidney transplant recipients. CD4+CD25+CD127- Tregs, CD4+CD25- non-Tregs, CD4 and CD8 cells were sorted. CDR3 length: 15 residues. CDR1 is SGHNT, CDR2 YYREEE, per germline (reference sequence). V was clipped by 0 bases and J by 3 bases; unmatched bases: 2. Method: immunoSEQ multiplex PCR; TCRdb's copy keeps in-frame clones and lacks some. The sample has approximately 99,000 clones; nearly 90% are singletons. Overall study findings and caveats: In tolerant patients, donor-specific Tregs outgrew total Tregs, suggesting antigen-driven expansion. Some patients' samples used different primers over time, so nucleotide sequences weren't comparable. Tregs expanded with activated donor B cells seemed most donor-specific.

On this clone: Its specificity is unknown.

The sequenced sample was CD4+ T cells from blood, obtained before the transplant. The sequence was collected from a human donor who received a combined kidney and bone marrow transplant. V usage is TRBV5-4 and J usage is TRBJ2-3; 9 bases line up with TRBD2. The CDR3 loop reads CASSLGSGGTDTQYF. The CDR3 DNA is TGTGCCAGCAGCTTGGGTAGCGGGGGTACAGATACGCAGTATTTT.